This T cell receptor beta chain emerged from a study of T cell changes during pregnancy in multiple sclerosis. Per germline, CDR1 SGHTA and CDR2 FQGNSA. V was clipped by 3 bases and J by 2 bases; unmatched bases: 2. This CDR3 is built from 15 residues. Sequencing used immunoSEQ multiplex PCR; TCRdb keeps in-frame clones, though not all of them. The table shows about 20,000 clones, with over 65% occurring only once. Material: CD8+ T cells from peripheral blood mononuclear cells, obtained after pregnancy. V and J are TRBV7-2 and TRBJ2-7; 12 nucleotides align to TRBD2. This clonotype originated in a female donor with multiple sclerosis, enrolled in a pregnancy study. For the CDR3, the DNA is TGTGCCAGCAGCTTGACTAGCGGGGGTACCTACGAGCAGTACTTC. It codes for CASSLTSGGTYEQYF.